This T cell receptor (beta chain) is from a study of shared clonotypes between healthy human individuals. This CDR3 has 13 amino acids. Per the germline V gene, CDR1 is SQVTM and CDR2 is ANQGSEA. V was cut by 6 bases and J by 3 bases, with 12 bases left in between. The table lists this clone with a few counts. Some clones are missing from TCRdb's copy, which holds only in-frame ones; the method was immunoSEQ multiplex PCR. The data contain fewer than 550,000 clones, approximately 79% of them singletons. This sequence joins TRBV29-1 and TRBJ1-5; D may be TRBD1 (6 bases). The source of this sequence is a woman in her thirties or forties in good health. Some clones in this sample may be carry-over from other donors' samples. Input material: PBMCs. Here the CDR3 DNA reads TGCAGCGTACGCGGGGGGCCCAATCAGCCCCAGCATTTT. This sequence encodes CSVRGGPNQPQHF. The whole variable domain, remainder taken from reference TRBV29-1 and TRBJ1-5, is SAVISQKPSRDICQRGTSLTIQCQVDSQVTMMFWYRQQPGQSLTLIATANQGSEATYESGFVIDKFPISRPNLTFSTLTVSNMSPEDSSIYLCSVRGGPNQPQHFGDGTRLSIL.